The clone carrying this T cell receptor beta chain was detected ten times or more. The sample belongs to a study of T-cell memory formation after mild COVID-19. On the study more broadly: The study found TCR clusters largely donor specific.

CDR1 and CDR2 from the germline V gene are DFQATT and SNEGSKA (reference sequence). The CDR3 sequence is 12 residues long. V lost 3 bases, J lost 2 bases, and 8 bases lay in between. Using its own MiXCR run on the 5' RACE reads, TCRdb lists one record per CDR3 protein. The sample has a few hundred thousand distinct CDR3 sequences; around a quarter are singletons. The rearrangement joins TRBV20-1 to TRBJ2-7; D unclear. This receptor was taken from an adult woman who had mild COVID-19 (a few samples of this study predate the infection). Cell type and time point are not known. Material for sequencing was PBMCs or a T cell subset sorted from them (not recorded which). CDR3 sequence reads: CSARGGTYEQYF. CDR3 nucleotide sequence: TGCAGTGCTAGGGGCGGTACCTACGAGCAGTACTTC.